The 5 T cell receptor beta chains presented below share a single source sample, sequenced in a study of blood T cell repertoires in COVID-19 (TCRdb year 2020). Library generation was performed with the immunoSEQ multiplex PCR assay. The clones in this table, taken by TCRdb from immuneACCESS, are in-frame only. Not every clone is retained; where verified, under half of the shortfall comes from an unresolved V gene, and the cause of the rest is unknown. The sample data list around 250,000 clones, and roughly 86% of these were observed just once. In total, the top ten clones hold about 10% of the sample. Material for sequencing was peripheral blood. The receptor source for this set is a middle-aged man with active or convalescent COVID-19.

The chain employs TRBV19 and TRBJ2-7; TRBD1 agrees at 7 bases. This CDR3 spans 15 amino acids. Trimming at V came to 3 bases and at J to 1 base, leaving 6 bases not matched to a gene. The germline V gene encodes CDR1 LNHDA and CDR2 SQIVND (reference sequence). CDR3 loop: CASSIEGAVSYEQYF. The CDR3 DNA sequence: TGTGCCAGTAGTATTGAGGGGGCGGTGTCCTACGAGCAGTACTTC.

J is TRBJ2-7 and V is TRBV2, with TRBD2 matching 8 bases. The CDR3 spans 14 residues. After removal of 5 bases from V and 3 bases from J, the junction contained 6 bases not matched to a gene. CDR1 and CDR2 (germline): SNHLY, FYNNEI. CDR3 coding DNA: TGTGCCAGCAGTTTAGCGGGACTCGGCTACGAGCAGTACTTC. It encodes CASSLAGLGYEQYF.

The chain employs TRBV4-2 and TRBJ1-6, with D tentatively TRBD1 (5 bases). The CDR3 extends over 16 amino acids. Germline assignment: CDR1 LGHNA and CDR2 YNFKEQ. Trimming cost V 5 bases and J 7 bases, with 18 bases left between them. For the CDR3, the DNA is TGTGCCAGCAGCTTAAGGGGAGGGAGACACAATTCACCCCTCCACTTT. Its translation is CASSLRGGRHNSPLHF.

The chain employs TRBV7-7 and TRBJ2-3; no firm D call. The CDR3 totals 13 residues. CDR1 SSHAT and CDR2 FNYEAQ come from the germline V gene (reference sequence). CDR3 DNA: TGTGCTACCACTACTGTTAGCACAGATACGCAGTATTTT. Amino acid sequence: CATTTVSTDTQYF.

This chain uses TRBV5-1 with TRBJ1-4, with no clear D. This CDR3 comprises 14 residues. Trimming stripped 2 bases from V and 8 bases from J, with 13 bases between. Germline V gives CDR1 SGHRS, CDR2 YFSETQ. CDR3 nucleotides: TGCGCCAGCAGCTTTAAGCCCTCGGGAGAAAAACTGTTTTTT. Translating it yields CASSFKPSGEKLFF.